This paragraph reports one T cell receptor (beta chain). Its antigen is undetermined. These data come from a study of T cells in Graves' hyperthyroidism and ophthalmopathy. Points from the study as a whole: The model's output predicted ophthalmopathy at a median of about 6.5 months prior to onset. From stable hyperthyroidism, ophthalmopathy was separated by a 13 V-J model.

The CDR3 totals 15 residues. V lost 0 bases to trimming and J lost 9 bases, with 15 bases between them. Germline-derived CDR1 and CDR2 are MGHRA and YSYEKL. Researchers amplified the TCR beta CDR3 regions from RNA transcripts. Researchers ran a first-round RT-PCR on the TCR CDR3 using the HTBI primer set. MiXCR, run by TCRdb on the multiplex PCR reads, gives a single entry per CDR3 protein. The sample holds more than 250,000 distinct CDR3 sequences; 12% to 15% are singletons and the top ten take 30%. Uncontrolled infection, other autoimmune disease, pregnancy and lactation each barred patients from inclusion.

V and J are TRBV4-1 and TRBJ1-5; D is perhaps TRBD1 (5 bases). Material: blood. The receptor was derived from a woman aged 50 to 60 with Graves' hyperthyroidism that later progressed to Graves' ophthalmopathy. CDR3 in amino acids: CASSQDRVLAGPQHF. CDR3 nucleotide sequence: TGCGCCAGCAGCCAAGACAGGGTCCTAGCTGGGCCCCAGCATTTT.